The rows below give T cell receptor beta chains drawn from one sample of a study of cytomegalovirus exposure and HLA in healthy donors. Measured with immunoSEQ multiplex PCR; TCRdb has only the in-frame clones, and not every one. The table lists 80,000 to 100,000 clones, 60% to 80% of them singletons, with 3% to 3.5% in the top ten. The sample was PBMCs. These receptors came from a man between 35 and 55 years old in good health and CMV-seronegative. CDR3s include the opening cysteine and the closing phenylalanine or tryptophan. A D gene is named only where the DNA matches it firmly. Clone sizes are given selectively: once, few, many, or a class where the clone is expanded.

d_gene | j_gene | v_gene | abundance | CDR3nt | CDR3aa
NA | TRBJ2-7 | TRBV6-6 | NA | TGTGCCAGCAGTCCTACGGGGACATCCCACTACGAGCAGTACTTC | CASSPTGTSHYEQYF
NA | TRBJ1-1 | TRBV30 | NA | TGTGCCGCACGGGGTACACACACTGAAGCTTTCTTT | CAARGTHTEAFF
NA | TRBJ2-7 | TRBV4-1 | NA | TGCGCCAGCAGCCAAGTTCTCTCCTACGAGCAGTACTTC | CASSQVLSYEQYF
NA | TRBJ1-1 | TRBV11-2 | once | TGTGCCAGCAGCTTGGGGGGGGTTGAAGCTTTCTTT | CASSLGGVEAFF
NA | TRBJ1-6 | TRBV7-8 | NA | TGTGCCAGCAGCACGGACATTTATAATTCACCCCTCCACTTT | CASSTDIYNSPLHF
TRBD2 | TRBJ2-5 | TRBV19 | NA | TGTGCCAGTAGTATTTCAGCGGGGGGCGGAGAGACCCAGTACTTC | CASSISAGGGETQYF
NA | TRBJ2-5 | TRBV30 | few | TGTGCCCTCGATGGGGGCGGCGTTCAGGGAAAGACCCAGTACTTC | CALDGGGVQGKTQYF
TRBD2 | TRBJ2-5 | TRBV5-1 | few | TGCGCCAGCAGCTACGGACTAGCGGGAGGAGGGGAGACCCAGTACTTC | CASSYGLAGGGETQYF
TRBD1 | TRBJ2-1 | TRBV2 | NA | TGTGCCAGCAGCGCTGACAGGGGAGTACACAATGAGCAGTTCTTC | CASSADRGVHNEQFF
TRBD2 | TRBJ2-1 | TRBV6-6 | few | TGTGCCAGCAGTTACTCGCCGGGGGGAAATGAGCAGTTCTTC | CASSYSPGGNEQFF
TRBD2 | TRBJ2-3 | TRBV15 | NA | TGTGCCACCAGCGGTCCCGGGACTAGCGGCACTAGCACAGATACGCAGTATTTT | CATSGPGTSGTSTDTQYF
TRBD2 | TRBJ2-7 | TRBV28 | once | TGTGCCAGCAGAGTCCCGGGACTAGCGGGGGAACGTGGAGAGCAGTACTTC | CASRVPGLAGERGEQYF
NA | TRBJ1-4 | TRBV5-4 | NA | TGTGCCAGCAGCTTCACACCGGGGTCCAATGAAAAACTGTTTTTT | CASSFTPGSNEKLFF
TRBD1 | TRBJ2-7 | TRBV18 | NA | TGTGCCAGCTCACCGACAGGGGGCGGCTACGAGCAGTACTTC | CASSPTGGGYEQYF
NA | TRBJ1-5 | TRBV27 | NA | TGTGCCAGCACCTTTGGGAGGGGCGGACAGCCCCAGCATTTT | CASTFGRGGQPQHF
NA | TRBJ2-4 | TRBV2 | few | TGTGCCAGCACCCCAAGCGGAGCCAAAAACATTCAGTACTTC | CASTPSGAKNIQYF
TRBD1 | TRBJ1-1 | TRBV12-5 | few | TGTGCTAGTGGTTTGGTACGCGGACAGGGGATGAACACTGAAGCTTTCTTT | CASGLVRGQGMNTEAFF
NA | TRBJ1-2 | TRBV10-3 | few | TGTGCCATCAGTGAGTCCCGGGAACGGGGTTGGAGGGATGGCTACACCTTC | CAISESRERGWRDGYTF
NA | TRBJ1-2 | TRBV6-5 | NA | TGTGCCAGCAGTTACGGTCCGGCTAACTATGGCTACACCTTC | CASSYGPANYGYTF
TRBD2 | TRBJ2-2 | TRBV9 | NA | TGTGCCAGCGGTTGGGGGGAGGGAGCCACCGGGGAGCTGTTTTTT | CASGWGEGATGELFF
TRBD1 | TRBJ1-1 | TRBV5-4 | NA | TGTGCCAGCAGCACGGACAGGGCAACTGAAGCTTTCTTT | CASSTDRATEAFF
NA | TRBJ1-1 | TRBV5-1 | NA | TGCGCCAGCAGCCCAGGGACATTCAACACTGAAGCTTTCTTT | CASSPGTFNTEAFF
TRBD2 | TRBJ2-3 | TRBV10-3 | few | TGTGCCATCAGGCCGGGACTAGCGGGAGGGTCCCCAGATACGCAGTATTTT | CAIRPGLAGGSPDTQYF
NA | TRBJ1-2 | TRBV19 | NA | TGTGCCAGTTTAAGTAGATTGAATGGCTACACCTTC | CASLSRLNGYTF
TRBD1 | TRBJ2-2 | TRBV9 | NA | TGTGCCAGCAGCTCTCGACAGGGGCCCACCGGGGAGCTGTTTTTT | CASSSRQGPTGELFF
NA | TRBJ2-1 | TRBV18 | NA | TGTGCCAGCTCACCTATCAACAACTACAATGAGCAGTTCTTC | CASSPINNYNEQFF
NA | TRBJ1-6 | TRBV11-2 | NA | TGTGCCAGCAGCCGCCAGGACAGCCATAATTCACCCCTCCACTTT | CASSRQDSHNSPLHF
NA | TRBJ2-7 | TRBV29-1 | once | TGCAGCGTTGAAGACGACAGATCCTACGAGCAGTACTTC | CSVEDDRSYEQYF
TRBD1 | TRBJ1-2 | TRBV13 | NA | TGTGCCAGCAGCTCGGGACAGACCCTAGACTATGGCTACACCTTC | CASSSGQTLDYGYTF
NA | TRBJ2-7 | TRBV5-6 | few | TGTGCCAGCAGCTACGAGGGGGCGGGGGAGCAGTACTTC | CASSYEGAGEQYF
TRBD2 | TRBJ2-3 | TRBV4-1 | NA | TGCGCCAGCAGCCCCAAGATCTTCCGGACTAGCGGGAGTTATGCAGATACGCAGTATTTT | CASSPKIFRTSGSYADTQYF
NA | TRBJ1-6 | TRBV21-1 | NA | TGTGCCAGCAGCAACGACAGGGAGATTTCACCCCTCCACTTT | CASSNDREISPLHF
NA | TRBJ1-3 | TRBV7-9 | NA | TGTGCCAGCAGAGCCGGGGTGAACACCATATATTTT | CASRAGVNTIYF